This TCR beta chain derives from a study of blood T cells in healthy people across ages. The CDR3 totals 14 residues. Germline V gives CDR1 MNHEY, CDR2 SVGAGI. After removal of 6 bases from V and 6 bases from J, the junction contained 7 bases not matched to a gene. Whole-study findings and limits: The long-lived group displayed more naive CD4+ cells, plus higher diversity, than the aged donors did.

This clonotype was seen ten or more times. Its antigen remains unidentified. Next came a second PCR, run for about 7 to 12 cycles, which used a sample-barcoded 5' primer along with a J-beta primer mix. TCRdb reprocessed the 5' RACE reads with MiXCR, giving one entry per CDR3 protein. The table records 550,000 to 600,000 distinct CDR3 sequences, around 48% of them present only once. The chain has TRBV6-5 and TRBJ2-7; TRBD1 aligns across 11 bases. The receptor's source is an elderly man in good health. The sequencing sample was made of blood. The CDR3 DNA sequence: TGTGCCAGCAGACCCTCCGGGACAGGGGGCGAGCAGTACTTC. Encoded protein: CASRPSGTGGEQYF.